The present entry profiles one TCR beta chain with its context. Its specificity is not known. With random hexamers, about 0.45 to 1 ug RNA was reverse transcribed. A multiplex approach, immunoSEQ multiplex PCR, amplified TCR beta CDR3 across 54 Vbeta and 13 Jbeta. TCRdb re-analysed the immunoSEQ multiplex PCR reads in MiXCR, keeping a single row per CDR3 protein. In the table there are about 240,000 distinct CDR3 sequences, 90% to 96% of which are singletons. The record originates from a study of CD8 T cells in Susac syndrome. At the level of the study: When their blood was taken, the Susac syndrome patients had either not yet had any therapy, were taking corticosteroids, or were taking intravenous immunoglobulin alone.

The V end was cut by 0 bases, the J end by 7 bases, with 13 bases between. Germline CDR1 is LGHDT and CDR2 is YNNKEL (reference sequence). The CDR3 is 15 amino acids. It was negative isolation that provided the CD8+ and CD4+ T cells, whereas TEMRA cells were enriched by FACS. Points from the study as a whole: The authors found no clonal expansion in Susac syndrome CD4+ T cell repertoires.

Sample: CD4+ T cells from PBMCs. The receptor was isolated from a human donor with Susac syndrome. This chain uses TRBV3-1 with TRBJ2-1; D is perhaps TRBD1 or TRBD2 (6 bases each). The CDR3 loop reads CASSQEGGPGNEQFF. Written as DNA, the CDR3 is TGTGCCAGCAGCCAAGAGGGGGGCCCTGGGAATGAGCAGTTCTTC.